The sequence of this T cell receptor beta chain was determined in a study of T cell changes during pregnancy in multiple sclerosis. The germline V gene encodes CDR1 LNHDA and CDR2 SQIVND (reference sequence). V was trimmed by 3 bases and J by 7 bases, leaving 13 bases between them. The CDR3 runs 15 residues. TCRdb keeps only in-frame clones here, not all; method: immunoSEQ multiplex PCR. In the table there are just over 30,000 clones, roughly 90% of which are singletons. The chain combines TRBV19 with TRBJ1-6, with D tentatively TRBD1 (5 bases). The sequence was collected from a female donor with multiple sclerosis, enrolled in a pregnancy study. Material: CD8+ T cells from peripheral blood mononuclear cells, obtained in the first trimester of pregnancy. In nucleotides, the CDR3 is TGTGCCAGTAGTATGTGGGGCAGCTCAAATTCACCCCTCCACTTT. Translated: CASSMWGSSNSPLHF.